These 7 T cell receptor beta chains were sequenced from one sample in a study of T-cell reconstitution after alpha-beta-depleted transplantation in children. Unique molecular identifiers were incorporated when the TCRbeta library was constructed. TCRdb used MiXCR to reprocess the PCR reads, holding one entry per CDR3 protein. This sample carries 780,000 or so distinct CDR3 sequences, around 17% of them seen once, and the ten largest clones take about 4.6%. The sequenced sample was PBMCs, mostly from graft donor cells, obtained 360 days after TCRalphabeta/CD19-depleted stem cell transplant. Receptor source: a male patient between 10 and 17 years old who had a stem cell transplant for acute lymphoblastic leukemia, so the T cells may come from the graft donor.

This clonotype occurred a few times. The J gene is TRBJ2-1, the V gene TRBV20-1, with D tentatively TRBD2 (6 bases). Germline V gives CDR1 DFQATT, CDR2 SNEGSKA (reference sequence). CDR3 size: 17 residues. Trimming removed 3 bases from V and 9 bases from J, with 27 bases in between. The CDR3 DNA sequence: TGCAGTGCTAGCCGAGTGGCGAGGGACTTATTTGTCTTTGAGCAGTTCTTC. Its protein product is CSASRVARDLFVFEQFF.

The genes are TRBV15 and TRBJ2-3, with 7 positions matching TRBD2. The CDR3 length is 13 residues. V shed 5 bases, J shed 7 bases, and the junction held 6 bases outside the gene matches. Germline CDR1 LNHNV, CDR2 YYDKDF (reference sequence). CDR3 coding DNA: TGTGCCACCAGCCCCGGGGAGGGGAATACGCAGTATTTT. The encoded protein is CATSPGEGNTQYF.

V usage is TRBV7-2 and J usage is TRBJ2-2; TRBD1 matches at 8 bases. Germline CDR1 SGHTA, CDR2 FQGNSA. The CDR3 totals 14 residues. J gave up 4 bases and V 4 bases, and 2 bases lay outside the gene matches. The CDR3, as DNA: TGTGCCAGCAGCTCTCAGGGGGCCACCGGGGAGCTGTTTTTT. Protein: CASSSQGATGELFF.

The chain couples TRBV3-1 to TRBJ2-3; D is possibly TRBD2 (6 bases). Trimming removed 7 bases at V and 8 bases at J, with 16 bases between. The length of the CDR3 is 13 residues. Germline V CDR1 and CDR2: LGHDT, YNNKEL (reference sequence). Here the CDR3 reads CASTTGDIGTQYF. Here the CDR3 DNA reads TGTGCCAGCACCACGGGGGATATTGGTACGCAGTATTTT.

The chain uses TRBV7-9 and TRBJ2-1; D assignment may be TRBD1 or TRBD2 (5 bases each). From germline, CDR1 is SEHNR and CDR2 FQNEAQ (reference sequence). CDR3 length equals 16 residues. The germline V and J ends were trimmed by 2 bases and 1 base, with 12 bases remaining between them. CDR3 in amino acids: CASSLLGTVSYNEQFF. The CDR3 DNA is TGTGCCAGCAGCTTATTAGGGACGGTTTCCTACAATGAGCAGTTCTTC.

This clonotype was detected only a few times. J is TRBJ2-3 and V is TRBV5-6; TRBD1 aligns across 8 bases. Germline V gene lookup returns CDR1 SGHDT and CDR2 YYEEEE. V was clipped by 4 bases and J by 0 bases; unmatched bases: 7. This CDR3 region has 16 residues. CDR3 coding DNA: TGTGCCAGCAGCCCCTTGGACAGGGCTAGCACAGATACGCAGTATTTT. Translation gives CASSPLDRASTDTQYF. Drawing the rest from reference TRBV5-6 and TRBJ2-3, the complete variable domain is DAGVTQSPTHLIKTRGQQVTLRCSPKSGHDTVSWYQQALGQGPQFIFQYYEEEERQRGNFPDRFSGHQFPNYSSELNVNALLLGDSALYLCASSPLDRASTDTQYFGPGTRLTVL.

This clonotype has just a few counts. The CDR3 sequence: CASSHLGGLPPDEQYF. The CDR3 DNA is TGTGCCAGCAGCCACTTAGGGGGACTACCTCCCGACGAGCAGTACTTC. This chain links TRBV7-8 with TRBJ2-7, with a possible D match to TRBD2 (7 bases). V lost 5 bases to trimming and J lost 5 bases, with 22 bases between them. The CDR3 has 16 residues. The germline CDR1 and CDR2 sequences are SGHVS and FQNEAQ. The complete variable domain, with remaining parts taken from reference TRBV7-8 and TRBJ2-7, reads GAGVSQSPRYKVAKRGQDVALRCDPISGHVSLFWYQQALGQGPEFLTYFQNEAQLDKSGLPSDRFFAERPEGSVSTLKIQRTQQEDSAVYLCASSHLGGLPPDEQYFGPGTRLTVT.